Listed below are T cell receptor beta chains from one sample, sequenced in a study of regulatory T cells in long-lasting Graves disease. TCRdb called the multiplex PCR reads again in MiXCR, with one record for every CDR3 protein. The data show 300,000 to 450,000 distinct CDR3 sequences, with 15% to 19% seen just once and over 20% held by the top ten. This sample comprised peripheral blood mononuclear cells (PBMCs), obtained at new diagnosis, from a patient treated with antithyroid drugs. Receptors were obtained from a female donor with Graves disease. The CDR3 runs from the conserved cysteine through the conserved F or W. A D gene is named only where the DNA matches it firmly. For some rows the clone size is stated as once, few or many, or as a class when expanded; others skip it.

cdr3_length d_call clone_size j_call v_call cdr3_aa cdr3_nt
15 TRBD1 . TRBJ2-5 TRBV5-1 CASSTRQGAEGTQYF TGCGCCAGCAGCACCCGACAGGGGGCGGAGGGGACCCAGTACTTC
14 . . TRBJ2-5 TRBV28 CASSQGTPQETQYF TGTGCCAGCAGCCAAGGGACACCCCAAGAGACCCAGTACTTC
15 . many TRBJ1-2 TRBV5-1 CASSFGPATNYGYTF TGCGCCAGCAGCTTCGGGCCAGCCACTAACTATGGCTACACCTTC
14 TRBD1 many TRBJ1-5 TRBV28 CASSLGTGYQPQHF TGTGCCAGCAGTTTAGGGACAGGGTACCAGCCCCAGCATTTT
15 . . TRBJ2-7 TRBV15 CATSTRRSGSHEQYF TGTGCCACCAGCACTAGGCGGTCGGGGAGCCACGAGCAGTACTTC
13 TRBD1 many TRBJ1-2 TRBV2 CASRKDRHDGYTF TGTGCCAGCAGAAAGGACAGGCATGACGGCTACACCTTC
15 TRBD1 . TRBJ1-2 TRBV3-1 CASSVRDSTNYGYTF TGTGCCAGCAGCGTCCGGGACAGTACGAACTATGGCTACACCTTC
13 . few TRBJ2-5 TRBV6-1 CASSEMVTSPQYF TGTGCCAGCAGTGAAATGGTTACGAGTCCCCAGTACTTC
13 . many TRBJ2-7 TRBV7-2 CASSSRGFYEQYF TGTGCCAGCAGCTCCCGCGGCTTCTACGAGCAGTACTTC
14 . many TRBJ1-1 TRBV11-2 CASSLAEAGTEAFF TGTGCCAGCAGCTTAGCAGAAGCTGGCACTGAAGCTTTCTTT
17 . many TRBJ2-3 TRBV20-1 CSARDLKGAGTADTQYF TGCAGTGCTAGAGATCTTAAAGGGGCGGGAACAGCAGATACGCAGTATTTT
13 TRBD1 many TRBJ1-2 TRBV7-6 CASSLNDRDGYTF TGTGCCAGCAGCTTAAACGACAGGGATGGCTACACCTTC
16 TRBD2 many TRBJ2-7 TRBV20-1 CSARDMASGVSYEQYF TGCAGTGCTAGAGATATGGCTAGCGGGGTTTCCTACGAGCAGTACTTC
12 . . TRBJ1-2 TRBV12-3/TRBV12-4 CASSSVALGYTF TGTGCCAGCAGCTCGGTGGCCCTGGGTTACACCTTC
15 TRBD1 . TRBJ1-5 TRBV6-1 CASSGRDRGHQPQHF TGTGCCAGCAGTGGCCGGGACAGGGGGCACCAGCCCCAGCATTTT
15 . many TRBJ1-2 TRBV12-3/TRBV12-4 CASSLGTRDNYGYTF TGTGCCAGCAGTTTAGGGACGAGAGATAACTATGGCTACACCTTC
17 TRBD2 many TRBJ2-1 TRBV28 CASSLEGLAGGNWRQFF TGTGCCAGCAGTTTAGAAGGACTAGCGGGAGGGAATTGGCGCCAGTTCTTC
15 . many TRBJ2-3 TRBV28 CASSEAGSRTDTQYF TGTGCCAGCAGTGAAGCGGGCTCCCGCACAGATACGCAGTATTTT
16 . few TRBJ1-6 TRBV19 CASSILRAAQDSPLHF TGTGCCAGTAGTATCCTCCGGGCCGCGCAGGATTCACCCCTCCACTTT
16 . many TRBJ1-4 TRBV13 CASSTRDSPRGEKLFF TGTGCCAGCAGCACCCGGGACTCCCCGAGGGGTGAAAAACTGTTTTTT
17 TRBD1 many TRBJ2-1 TRBV5-5 CASSLEVTGGTYNEQFF TGTGCCAGCAGCTTGGAAGTGACAGGGGGAACCTACAATGAGCAGTTCTTC
13 . many TRBJ1-6 TRBV3-1 CASTQGNDSPLHF TGTGCCAGCACTCAGGGGAACGATTCACCCCTCCACTTT
12 . many TRBJ1-1 TRBV12-3/TRBV12-4 CASTVLLEQAFF TGTGCCAGCACTGTCCTCCTTGAGCAAGCTTTCTTT
15 . few TRBJ1-3 TRBV5-6 CASSSGTEPGNTIYF TGTGCCAGCAGCTCAGGGACCGAGCCTGGAAACACCATATATTTT
15 TRBD1 . TRBJ1-2 TRBV12-3/TRBV12-4 CASSLDRVGSGGYTF TGTGCCAGCAGTCTGGACAGGGTAGGATCGGGGGGCTACACCTTC
19 . few TRBJ2-1 TRBV4-1 CASSQASGVGRGLYNEQFF TGCGCCAGCAGCCAAGCCAGTGGGGTAGGACGGGGACTCTACAATGAGCAGTTCTTC
18 . few TRBJ1-1 TRBV4-3 CASSQTGARRVRKTEAFF TGCGCCAGCAGCCAAACAGGAGCGAGGCGCGTGAGGAAGACTGAAGCTTTCTTT
17 TRBD1 . TRBJ1-3 TRBV7-2 CASSPDWGQGLGNTIYF TGTGCCAGCAGCCCCGATTGGGGACAGGGGCTCGGAAACACCATATATTTT
17 TRBD2 many TRBJ2-7 TRBV2 CAGTKRTSGRASYEQYF TGTGCCGGGACAAAAAGGACTAGCGGGAGGGCTTCCTACGAGCAGTACTTC
17 TRBD1 many TRBJ1-2 TRBV20-1 CSARSYSGQGMYYGYTF TGCAGTGCTAGATCGTATTCGGGACAGGGGATGTACTATGGCTACACCTTC
14 . many TRBJ2-7 TRBV12-3/TRBV12-4 CASSFWDSGSEQYF TGTGCCAGCAGTTTCTGGGACTCTGGCTCCGAGCAGTACTTC
15 . many TRBJ2-1 TRBV2 CASSPDRPSYNEQFF TGTGCCAGCAGTCCGGACAGACCCTCCTACAATGAGCAGTTCTTC
14 . few TRBJ2-6 TRBV20-1 CSAGGDSGANVLTF TGCAGTGCTGGTGGGGACTCTGGGGCCAACGTCCTGACTTTC
13 . many TRBJ1-2 TRBV7-8 CASSLRVGGGYTF TGTGCCAGCAGCTTAAGGGTGGGGGGAGGCTACACCTTC
15 . . TRBJ1-5 TRBV19 CASSIISGGNQPQHF TGTGCCAGTAGTATTATATCAGGGGGCAATCAGCCCCAGCATTTT
17 . many TRBJ2-1 TRBV7-3 CASSLTGRVIRGRDQFF TGTGCCAGCAGCTTAACGGGGCGAGTCATCAGAGGGCGAGATCAGTTCTTC
12 . many TRBJ1-2 TRBV20-1 CSASQGGEGYTF TGCAGTGCTAGTCAGGGAGGAGAGGGCTACACCTTC
14 . . TRBJ2-2 TRBV29-1 CSVLIPLNTGELFF TGCAGCGTTCTTATTCCGCTGAACACCGGGGAGCTGTTTTTT
11 . . TRBJ2-7 TRBV12-3/TRBV12-4 CASSLTSERYF TGTGCCAGCAGTTTGACCTCGGAGCGGTACTTC
17 . many TRBJ2-3 TRBV10-3 CAISRIWRPESTDTQYF TGTGCCATCAGTAGGATTTGGCGGCCAGAGAGCACAGATACGCAGTATTTT
14 . . TRBJ1-2 TRBV20-1 CSARAGRVGYGYTF TGCAGTGCTAGAGCTGGCAGGGTGGGGTATGGCTACACCTTC
12 . many TRBJ2-2 TRBV5-1 CASSFSFGELFF TGCGCCAGCAGCTTTAGTTTCGGGGAGCTGTTTTTT
14 TRBD1 many TRBJ1-2 TRBV12-3/TRBV12-4 CASSGAGGLDGYTF TGTGCCAGCAGTGGGGCAGGGGGGTTGGATGGCTACACCTTC
12 . . TRBJ2-7 TRBV12-3/TRBV12-4 CASSRSGSEQYF TGTGCCAGCAGTAGATCCGGTAGCGAGCAGTACTTC
14 . many TRBJ2-3 TRBV28 CASSSRGAEDTQYF TGTGCCAGCAGTTCCCGGGGGGCCGAAGATACGCAGTATTTT
15 . many TRBJ2-3 TRBV2 CASSEARAGGDTQYF TGTGCCAGCAGTGAAGCACGGGCCGGGGGAGATACGCAGTATTTT
17 TRBD1 many TRBJ1-6 TRBV2 CASSDGTGGEYNSPLHF TGTGCCAGCAGCGACGGGACAGGGGGCGAATATAATTCACCCCTCCACTTT
15 TRBD2 few TRBJ2-7 TRBV6-1 CASRTSGRGSYGQYF TGTGCCAGCAGGACTAGCGGGAGGGGGTCCTACGGGCAGTACTTC
17 . . TRBJ2-7 TRBV5-6 CASFHIFRGRITYEQYF TGTGCCAGCTTTCACATTTTCCGGGGGAGGATTACCTACGAGCAGTACTTC
16 TRBD1 many TRBJ1-2 TRBV7-9 CASSQTGTGPAYGYTF TGTGCCAGCAGCCAGACCGGGACAGGGCCTGCCTATGGCTACACCTTC
16 TRBD1 . TRBJ2-2 TRBV7-2 CACSGDGTENTGELFF TGTGCCTGCTCTGGGGACGGGACAGAGAACACCGGGGAGCTGTTTTTT
12 . many TRBJ1-1 TRBV20-1 CSASLVEGEAFF TGCAGTGCTAGTTTAGTTGAGGGGGAAGCTTTCTTT
14 . . TRBJ2-7 TRBV6-1 CASSTDNRDREQYF TGTGCCAGCAGTACCGACAACCGGGACCGCGAGCAGTACTTC
15 . many TRBJ1-1 TRBV7-9 CASSFEGGVNTEAFF TGTGCCAGCAGCTTTGAGGGTGGCGTGAACACTGAAGCTTTCTTT
14 . many TRBJ1-6 TRBV9 CASSRSGEDSPLHF TGTGCCAGCAGCAGATCAGGGGAGGATTCACCCCTCCACTTT
12 . many TRBJ2-7 TRBV10-1 CASSEPGYEQYF TGCGCCAGCAGTGAGCCCGGGTACGAGCAGTACTTC
11 . few TRBJ2-3 TRBV10-3 CAISVSDTQYF TGTGCCATCAGTGTTTCTGATACGCAGTATTTT